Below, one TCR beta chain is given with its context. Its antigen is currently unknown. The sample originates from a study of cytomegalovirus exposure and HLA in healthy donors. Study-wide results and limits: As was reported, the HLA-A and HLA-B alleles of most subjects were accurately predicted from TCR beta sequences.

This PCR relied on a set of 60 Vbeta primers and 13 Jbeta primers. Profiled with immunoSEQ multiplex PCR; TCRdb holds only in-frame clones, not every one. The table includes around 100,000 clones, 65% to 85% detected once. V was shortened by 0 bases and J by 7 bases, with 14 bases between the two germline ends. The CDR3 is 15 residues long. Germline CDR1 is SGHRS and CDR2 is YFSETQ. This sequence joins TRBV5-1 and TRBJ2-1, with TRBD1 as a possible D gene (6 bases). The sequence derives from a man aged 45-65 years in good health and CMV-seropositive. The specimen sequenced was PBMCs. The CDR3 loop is CASSLGQGLENEQFF. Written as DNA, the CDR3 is TGCGCCAGCAGCTTGGGGCAGGGGTTAGAAAATGAGCAGTTCTTC.